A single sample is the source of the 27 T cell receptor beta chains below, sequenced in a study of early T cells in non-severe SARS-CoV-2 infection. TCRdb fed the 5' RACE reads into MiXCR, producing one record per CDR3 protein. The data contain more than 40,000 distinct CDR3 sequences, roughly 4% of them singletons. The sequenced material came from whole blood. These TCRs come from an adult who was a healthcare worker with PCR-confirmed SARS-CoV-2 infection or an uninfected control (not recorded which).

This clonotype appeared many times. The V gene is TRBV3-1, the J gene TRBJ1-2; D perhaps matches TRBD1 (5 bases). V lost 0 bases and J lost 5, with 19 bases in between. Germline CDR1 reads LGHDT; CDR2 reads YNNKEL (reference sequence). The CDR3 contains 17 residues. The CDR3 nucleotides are TGTGCCAGCAGCCAAGATTGGGCGGCTGGGGGACCTTATGGCTACACCTTC. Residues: CASSQDWAAGGPYGYTF.

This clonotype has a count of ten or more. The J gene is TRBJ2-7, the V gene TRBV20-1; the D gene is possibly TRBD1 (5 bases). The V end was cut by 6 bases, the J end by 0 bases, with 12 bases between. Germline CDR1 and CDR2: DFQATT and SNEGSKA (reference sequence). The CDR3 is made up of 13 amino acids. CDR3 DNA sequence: TGCAGTGCCACCGACAGATTCTCCTACGAGCAGTACTTC. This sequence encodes CSATDRFSYEQYF.

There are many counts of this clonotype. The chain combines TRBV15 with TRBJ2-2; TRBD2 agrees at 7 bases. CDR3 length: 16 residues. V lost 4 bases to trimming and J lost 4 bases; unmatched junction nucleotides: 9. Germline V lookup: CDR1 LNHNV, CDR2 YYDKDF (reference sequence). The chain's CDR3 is CATSTRSGKGTGELFF. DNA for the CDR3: TGTGCCACCAGCACGAGGAGCGGGAAAGGCACCGGGGAGCTGTTTTTT.

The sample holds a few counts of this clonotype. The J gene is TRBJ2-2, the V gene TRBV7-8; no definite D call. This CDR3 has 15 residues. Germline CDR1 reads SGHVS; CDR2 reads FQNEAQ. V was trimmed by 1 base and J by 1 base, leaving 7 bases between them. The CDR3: CASSLGAVNTGELFF. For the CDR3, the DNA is TGTGCCAGCAGCTTAGGGGCCGTGAACACCGGGGAGCTGTTTTTT.

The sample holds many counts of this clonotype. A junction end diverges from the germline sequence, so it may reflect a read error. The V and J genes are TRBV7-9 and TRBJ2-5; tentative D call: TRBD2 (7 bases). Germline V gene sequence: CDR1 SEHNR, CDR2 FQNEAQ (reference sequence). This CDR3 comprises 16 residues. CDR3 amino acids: CACSYAGARYQETQYF. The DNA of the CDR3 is TGTGCCTGCAGCTATGCGGGGGCGAGGTACCAAGAGACCCAGTACTTC.

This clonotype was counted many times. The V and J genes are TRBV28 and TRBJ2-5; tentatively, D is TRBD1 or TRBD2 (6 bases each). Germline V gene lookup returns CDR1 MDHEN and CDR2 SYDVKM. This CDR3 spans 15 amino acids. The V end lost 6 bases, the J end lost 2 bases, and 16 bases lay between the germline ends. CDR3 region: CASSGGHPKQETQYF. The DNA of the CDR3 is TGTGCCAGCAGCGGGGGACATCCCAAACAAGAGACCCAGTACTTC.

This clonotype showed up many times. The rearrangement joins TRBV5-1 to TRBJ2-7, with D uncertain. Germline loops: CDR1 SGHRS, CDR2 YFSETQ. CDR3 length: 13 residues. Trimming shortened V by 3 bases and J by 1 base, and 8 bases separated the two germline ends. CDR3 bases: TGCGCCAGCAGCTCTACAAATTCCTACGAGCAGTACTTC. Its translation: CASSSTNSYEQYF.

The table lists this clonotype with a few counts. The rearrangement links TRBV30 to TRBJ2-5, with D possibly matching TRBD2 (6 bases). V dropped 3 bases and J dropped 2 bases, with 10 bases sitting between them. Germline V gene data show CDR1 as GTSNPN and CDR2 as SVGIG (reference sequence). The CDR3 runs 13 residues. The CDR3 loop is CAWRGLKQETQYF. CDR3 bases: TGTGCCTGGAGAGGACTAAAACAAGAGACCCAGTACTTC. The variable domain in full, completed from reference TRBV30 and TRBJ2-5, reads SQTIHQWPATLVQPVGSPLSLECTVEGTSNPNLYWYRQAAGRGLQLLFYSVGIGQISSEVPQNLSASRPQDRQFILSSKKLLLSDSGFYLCAWRGLKQETQYFGPGTRLLVL.

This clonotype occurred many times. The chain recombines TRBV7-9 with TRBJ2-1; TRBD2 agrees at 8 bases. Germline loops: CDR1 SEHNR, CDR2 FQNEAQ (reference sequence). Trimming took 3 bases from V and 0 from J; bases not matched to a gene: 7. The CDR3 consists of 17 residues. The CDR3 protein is CASSFRGGGSSYNEQFF. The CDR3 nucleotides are TGTGCCAGCAGCTTCCGGGGGGGCGGAAGCTCCTACAATGAGCAGTTCTTC. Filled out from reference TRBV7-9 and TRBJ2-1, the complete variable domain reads DTGVSQNPRHKITKRGQNVTFRCDPISEHNRLYWYRQTLGQGPEFLTYFQNEAQLEKSRLLSDRFSAERPKGSFSTLEIQRTEQGDSAMYLCASSFRGGGSSYNEQFFGPGTRLTVL.

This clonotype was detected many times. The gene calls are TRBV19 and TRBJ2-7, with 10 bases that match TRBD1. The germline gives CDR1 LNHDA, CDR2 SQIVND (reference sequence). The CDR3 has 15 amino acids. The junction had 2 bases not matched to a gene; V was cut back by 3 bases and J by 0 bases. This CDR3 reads CASSIDRGLSYEQYF. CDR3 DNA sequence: TGTGCCAGTAGTATCGACAGGGGGCTCTCCTACGAGCAGTACTTC. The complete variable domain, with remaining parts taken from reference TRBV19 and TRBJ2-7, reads DGGITQSPKYLFRKEGQNVTLSCEQNLNHDAMYWYRQDPGQGLRLIYYSQIVNDFQKGDIAEGYSVSREKKESFPLTVTSAQKNPTAFYLCASSIDRGLSYEQYFGPGTRLTVT.

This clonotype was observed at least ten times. In nucleotides, the CDR3 is TGTGCCAGCAGTGAAACAGGGGCCTTCAATCAGCCCCAGCATTTT. Protein sequence: CASSETGAFNQPQHF. The chain uses TRBV6-1 and TRBJ1-5; 7 nucleotides align to TRBD1. The germline V gene has CDR1 MNHNS and CDR2 SASEGT. The CDR3 loop spans 15 amino acids. Trimming at V came to 2 bases and at J to 3 bases, leaving 4 bases not matched to a gene.

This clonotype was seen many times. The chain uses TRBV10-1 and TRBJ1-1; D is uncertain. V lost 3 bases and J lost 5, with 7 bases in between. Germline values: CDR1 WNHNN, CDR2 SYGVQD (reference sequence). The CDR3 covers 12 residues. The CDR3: CASSDLGTEAFF. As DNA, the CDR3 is TGCGCCAGCAGTGATCTGGGAACTGAAGCTTTCTTT.

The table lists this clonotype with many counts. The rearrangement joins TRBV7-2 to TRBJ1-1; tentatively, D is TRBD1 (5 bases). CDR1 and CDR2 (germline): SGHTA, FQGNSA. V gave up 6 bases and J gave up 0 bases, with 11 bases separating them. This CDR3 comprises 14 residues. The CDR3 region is CASSWTPMNTEAFF. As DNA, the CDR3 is TGTGCCAGCAGTTGGACACCCATGAACACTGAAGCTTTCTTT.

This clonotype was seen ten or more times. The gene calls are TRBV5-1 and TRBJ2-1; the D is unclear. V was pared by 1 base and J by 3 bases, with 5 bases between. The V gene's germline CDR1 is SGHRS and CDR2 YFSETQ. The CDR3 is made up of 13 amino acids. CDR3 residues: CASSLQDYNEQFF. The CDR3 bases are TGCGCCAGCAGCTTGCAAGACTACAATGAGCAGTTCTTC.

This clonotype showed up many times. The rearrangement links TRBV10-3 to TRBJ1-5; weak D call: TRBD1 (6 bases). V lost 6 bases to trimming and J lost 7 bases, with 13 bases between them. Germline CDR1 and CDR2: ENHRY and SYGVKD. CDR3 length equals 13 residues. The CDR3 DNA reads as TGTGCCATCAGGGGCTCACAGGGCCAGCCCCAGCATTTT. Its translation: CAIRGSQGQPQHF.

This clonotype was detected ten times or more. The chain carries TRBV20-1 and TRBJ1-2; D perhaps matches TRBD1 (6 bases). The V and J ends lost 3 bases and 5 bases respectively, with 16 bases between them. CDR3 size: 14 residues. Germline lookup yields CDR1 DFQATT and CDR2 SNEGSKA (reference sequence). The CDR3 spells CSARKATTGYGYTF. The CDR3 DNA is TGCAGTGCTAGGAAGGCTACGACAGGTTATGGCTACACCTTC.

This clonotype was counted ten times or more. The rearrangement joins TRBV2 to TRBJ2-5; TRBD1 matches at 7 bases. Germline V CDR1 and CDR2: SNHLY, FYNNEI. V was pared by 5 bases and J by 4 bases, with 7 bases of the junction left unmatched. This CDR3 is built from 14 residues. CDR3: CASSRQGSRETQYF. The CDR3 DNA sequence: TGTGCCAGCAGTCGACAGGGTTCCCGAGAGACCCAGTACTTC.

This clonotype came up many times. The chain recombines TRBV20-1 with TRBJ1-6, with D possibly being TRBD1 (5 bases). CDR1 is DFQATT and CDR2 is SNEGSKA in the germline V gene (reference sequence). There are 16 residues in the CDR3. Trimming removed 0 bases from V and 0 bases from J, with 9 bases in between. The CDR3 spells CSARDMRGSYNSPLHF. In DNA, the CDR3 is TGCAGTGCTAGAGATATGAGGGGCTCCTATAATTCACCCCTCCACTTT.

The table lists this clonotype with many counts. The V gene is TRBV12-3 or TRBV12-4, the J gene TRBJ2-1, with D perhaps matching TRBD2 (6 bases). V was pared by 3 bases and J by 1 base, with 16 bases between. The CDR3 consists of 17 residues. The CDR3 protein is CASSFETGTLSYNEQFF. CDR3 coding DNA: TGTGCCAGCAGTTTCGAAACCGGGACTTTGTCCTACAATGAGCAGTTCTTC.

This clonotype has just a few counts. CDR3 protein: CASSSGVQYF. The CDR3 DNA is TGTGCCAGCAGTTCTGGGGTACAGTACTTC. The chain combines TRBV28 with TRBJ2-7; D remains ambiguous. From germline, CDR1 is MDHEN and CDR2 SYDVKM. The CDR3 contains 10 residues. Between the trimmed V and J ends, which lost 4 bases and 10 bases, there was a span of 8 bases.

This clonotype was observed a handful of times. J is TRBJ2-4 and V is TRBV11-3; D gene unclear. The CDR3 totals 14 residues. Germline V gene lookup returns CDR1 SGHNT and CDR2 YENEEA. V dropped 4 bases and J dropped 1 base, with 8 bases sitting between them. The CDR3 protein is CASSWSGAKNIQYF. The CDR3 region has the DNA TGTGCCAGCAGCTGGTCAGGTGCCAAAAACATTCAGTACTTC. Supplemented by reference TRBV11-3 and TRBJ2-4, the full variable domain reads EAGVVQSPRYKIIEKKQPVAFWCNPISGHNTLYWYLQNLGQGPELLIRYENEEAVDDSQLPKDRFSAERLKGVDSTLKIQPAELGDSAVYLCASSWSGAKNIQYFGAGTRLSVL.

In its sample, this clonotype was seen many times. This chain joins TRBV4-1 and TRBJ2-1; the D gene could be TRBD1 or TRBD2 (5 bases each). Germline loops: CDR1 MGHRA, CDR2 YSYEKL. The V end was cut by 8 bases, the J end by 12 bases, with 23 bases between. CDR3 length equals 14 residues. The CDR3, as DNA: TGCGCCAGCGGCACGCCTGGGGACCAGGGATCGCAGTTCTTC. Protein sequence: CASGTPGDQGSQFF.

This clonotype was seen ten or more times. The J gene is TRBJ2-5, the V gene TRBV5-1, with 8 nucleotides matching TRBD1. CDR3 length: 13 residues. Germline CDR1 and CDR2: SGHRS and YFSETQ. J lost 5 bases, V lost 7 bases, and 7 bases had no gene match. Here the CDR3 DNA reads TGCGCCAGCTACGCAGGGGGCCCGGAGACCCAGTACTTC. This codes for CASYAGGPETQYF.

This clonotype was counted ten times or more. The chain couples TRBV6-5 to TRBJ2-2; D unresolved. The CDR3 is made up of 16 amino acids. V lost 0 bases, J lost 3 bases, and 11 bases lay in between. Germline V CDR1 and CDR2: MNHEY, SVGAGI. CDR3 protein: CASSYSPLQYTGELFF. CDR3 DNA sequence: TGTGCCAGCAGTTACTCCCCACTACAATACACCGGGGAGCTGTTTTTT.

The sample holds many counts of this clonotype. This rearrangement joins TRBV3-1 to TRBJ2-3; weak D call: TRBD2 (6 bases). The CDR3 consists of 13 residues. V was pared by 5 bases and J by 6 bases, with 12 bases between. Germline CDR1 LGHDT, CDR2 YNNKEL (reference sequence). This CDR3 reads CASSKRGTDTQYF. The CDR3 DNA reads TGTGCCAGCAGCAAGCGCGGGACGGATACGCAGTATTTT.

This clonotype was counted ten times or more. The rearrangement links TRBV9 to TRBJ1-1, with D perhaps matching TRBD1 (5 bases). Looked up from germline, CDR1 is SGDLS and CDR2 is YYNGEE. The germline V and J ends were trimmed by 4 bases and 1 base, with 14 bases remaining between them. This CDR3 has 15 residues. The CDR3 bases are TGTGCCAGCAGCCCCCGGGGACGGCAGAACACTGAAGCTTTCTTT. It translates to CASSPRGRQNTEAFF.

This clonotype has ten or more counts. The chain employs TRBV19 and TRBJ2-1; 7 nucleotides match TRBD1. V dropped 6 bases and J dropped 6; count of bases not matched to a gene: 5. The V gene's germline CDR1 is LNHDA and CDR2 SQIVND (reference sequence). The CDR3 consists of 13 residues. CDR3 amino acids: CASSPGTANEQFF. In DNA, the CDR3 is TGTGCCAGTAGCCCTGGGACAGCCAATGAGCAGTTCTTC.